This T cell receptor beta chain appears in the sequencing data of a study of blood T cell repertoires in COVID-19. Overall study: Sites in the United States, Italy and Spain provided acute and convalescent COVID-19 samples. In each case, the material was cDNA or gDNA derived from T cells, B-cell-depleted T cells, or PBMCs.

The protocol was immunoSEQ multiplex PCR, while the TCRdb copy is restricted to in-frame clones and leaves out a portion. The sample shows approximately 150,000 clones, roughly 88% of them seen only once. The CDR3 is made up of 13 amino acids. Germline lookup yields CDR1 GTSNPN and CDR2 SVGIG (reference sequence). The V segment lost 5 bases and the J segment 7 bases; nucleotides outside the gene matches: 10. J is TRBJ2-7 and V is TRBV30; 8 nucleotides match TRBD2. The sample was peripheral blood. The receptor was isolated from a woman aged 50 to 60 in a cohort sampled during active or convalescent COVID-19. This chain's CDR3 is CAWAGGLIGEQYF. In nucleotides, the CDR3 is TGTGCCTGGGCGGGGGGCTTAATAGGAGAGCAGTACTTC.